One and the same sample provided the 32 T cell receptor beta chains below, sequenced in a study of T cells after yellow fever vaccination. Via MiXCR, TCRdb re-called the 5' RACE reads, giving one row per CDR3 protein. Of more than 95,000 distinct CDR3 sequences listed, around 15% are singletons. Material: CD8+ T cells sorted from PBMCs, obtained 5 days after the yellow fever booster vaccination. All receptors derive from a man in his late teens or twenties who received the YFV17D yellow fever vaccine.

The V call is TRBV4-1, the J call TRBJ2-7; D possibly matches TRBD1 or TRBD2 (6 bases each). Germline CDR1 MGHRA, CDR2 YSYEKL. CDR3 size: 15 residues. Trimming shortened V by 1 base and J by 2 bases, and 12 bases separated the two germline ends. CDR3 nucleotides: TGCGCCAGCAGCCAAGGCGCCGGGGGCACCTACGAGCAGTACGTC. Translating gives CASSQGAGGTYEQYV.

This chain links TRBV5-6 with TRBJ2-3; TRBD1 might be the D (5 bases). The CDR3 extends over 15 amino acids. The V gene lost 4 bases and the J gene lost 1 base, with 13 bases spanning the gap. Germline CDR1 and CDR2: SGHDT and YYEEEE. CDR3 in DNA: TGTGCCAGCAGCATAGGACACCGACGCACAGATACGCAGTATTTT. This sequence encodes CASSIGHRRTDTQYF.

Only a few counts were recorded for this clonotype. The V gene is TRBV20-1, the J gene TRBJ2-3; 11 bases are shared with TRBD2. Losses at the gene ends were 4 bases for V and 5 bases for J; bases not matched to a gene: 11. The CDR3 spans 16 residues. Germline loops: CDR1 DFQATT, CDR2 SNEGSKA (reference sequence). DNA for the CDR3: TGCAGTGCTACCTCACTAGCGGGGGCCATTCAAGATACGCAGTATTTT. It is translated as CSATSLAGAIQDTQYF.

This clonotype was detected many times. The rearrangement uses TRBV29-1 and TRBJ2-7, with 7 bases matching TRBD1. The CDR3 is 12 residues long. The germline gives CDR1 SQVTM, CDR2 ANQGSEA. Losses at the gene ends were 6 bases for V and 1 base for J; bases not matched to a gene: 3. The CDR3 spells CSVRQGSYEQYF. The DNA for the CDR3 is TGCAGCGTCCGACAGGGATCCTACGAGCAGTACTTC.

A few counts support this clonotype. The chain couples TRBV6-6 to TRBJ2-1, with 10 bases fitting TRBD2. V shed 8 bases and J 6 bases; nucleotides not matched to a gene: 7. This CDR3 contains 14 residues. Germline lookup yields CDR1 MNHNY and CDR2 SVGAGI (reference sequence). CDR3: CASGPAGGPNEQFF. CDR3 nucleotide sequence: TGTGCCAGCGGGCCAGCGGGGGGGCCCAATGAGCAGTTCTTC.

This chain uses TRBV7-8 with TRBJ1-6; 9 nucleotides align to TRBD1. Germline V gene lookup returns CDR1 SGHVS and CDR2 FQNEAQ. The length of the CDR3 is 14 residues. Unmatched junction bases numbered 10, after V lost 5 bases and J lost 14 bases. In DNA form, the CDR3 reads TGTGCCAGCAGCCTCGACACAGGGGGCTTTTCCCTCCACTTT. Its protein is CASSLDTGGFSLHF.

In this sample, this clonotype turned up a few times. The V and J genes are TRBV9 and TRBJ2-2, with 11 bases that match TRBD1. V lost 4 bases to trimming and J lost 5 bases; unmatched junction nucleotides: 7. This CDR3 is 16 amino acids long. Germline CDR1 reads SGDLS; CDR2 reads YYNGEE. The CDR3 region has the DNA TGTGCCAGCAGCCCGGGGACAGGGGGTCGGACCGGGGAGCTGTTTTTT. Its translation is CASSPGTGGRTGELFF.

The J gene is TRBJ1-1, the V gene TRBV4-2, with 10 positions matching TRBD1. Germline-derived CDR1 and CDR2 are LGHNA and YNFKEQ. The CDR3 has 17 residues. J was trimmed by 1 base and V by 1 base; bases with no gene match: 6. CDR3 protein: CASSQASGTGANTEAFF. The CDR3 coding sequence is TGTGCCAGCAGCCAAGCCTCCGGGACAGGGGCGAACACTGAAGCTTTCTTT.

This clonotype was detected a few times. The J gene is TRBJ2-3, the V gene TRBV5-5; D is undetermined. V was shortened by 4 bases and J by 4 bases, with 16 bases between the two germline ends. This CDR3 spans 15 amino acids. In germline, CDR1 is SGHKS, CDR2 YYEKEE (reference sequence). The CDR3: CASSREPPPSDTQYF. CDR3 coding DNA: TGTGCCAGCAGCCGAGAGCCGCCACCCTCAGATACGCAGTATTTT.

This clonotype turned up a few times. This sequence joins TRBV3-1 and TRBJ2-3; D perhaps matches TRBD2 (5 bases). Trimming took off 4 bases at V and 2 bases at J, with 10 bases between the two ends. Germline V gene lookup returns CDR1 LGHDT and CDR2 YNNKEL (reference sequence). The CDR3 has 14 amino acids. The CDR3: CASSRPGDTDTQYF. As DNA, the CDR3 is TGTGCCAGCAGCCGCCCCGGGGACACAGATACGCAGTATTTT.

This clonotype turned up a few times. V gene TRBV4-1 combines with J gene TRBJ1-1; D ambiguous. The V and J ends lost 2 bases and 5 bases respectively, with 12 bases between them. Germline CDR1 and CDR2: MGHRA and YSYEKL. CDR3 size: 14 residues. The CDR3 reads CASSQSLRGTEAFF. The DNA of the CDR3 is TGCGCCAGCAGCCAATCCCTCCGGGGAACTGAAGCTTTCTTT.

This clonotype occurred a few times. The chain has TRBV7-2 and TRBJ2-1; the match to TRBD2 covers 9 bases. There are 14 residues in the CDR3. Trimming cost V 2 bases and J 9 bases; bases outside gene matches: 5. The germline V gene encodes CDR1 SGHTA and CDR2 FQGNSA. For the CDR3, the DNA is TGTGCCAGCAGCTTACCGGGGACTAGCCCTGAGCAGTTCTTC. Translating it yields CASSLPGTSPEQFF.

The rearrangement joins TRBV30 to TRBJ1-1; D is unclear. The CDR3 contains 13 residues. Trimming shortened V by 5 bases and J by 4 bases, and 14 bases separated the two germline ends. Germline CDR1 and CDR2: GTSNPN and SVGIG (reference sequence). CDR3 coding DNA: TGTGCCTGGGGGGTCGGAAGGAGCACTGAAGCTTTCTTT. Protein sequence: CAWGVGRSTEAFF.

This clonotype was found many times. The chain couples TRBV12-3 or TRBV12-4 to TRBJ1-5; no reliable D call. This CDR3 has 13 residues. The V gene lost 0 bases and the J gene lost 7 bases, with 7 bases spanning the gap. The CDR3: CASSLALWQPQHF. CDR3 nucleotides: TGTGCCAGCAGTTTAGCGCTGTGGCAGCCCCAGCATTTT.

The V call is TRBV29-1, the J call TRBJ2-7, with 8 bases matching TRBD1. This CDR3 contains 14 residues. Germline-derived CDR1 and CDR2 are SQVTM and ANQGSEA. Losses at the gene ends were 6 bases for V and 0 bases for J; bases not matched to a gene: 7. DNA for the CDR3: TGCAGCGTCGAGGCGGACAGGGTCTCCTACGAGCAGTACGTC. It yields the protein CSVEADRVSYEQYV.

The chain combines TRBV20-1 with TRBJ1-4, with no clear D. This CDR3 has 11 amino acids. The germline V gene encodes CDR1 DFQATT and CDR2 SNEGSKA (reference sequence). V lost 7 bases to trimming and J lost 3 bases, with 6 bases between them. The CDR3 region has the DNA TGCAGTGGGGGTGCTAATGAAAAACTGTTTTTT. It is translated as CSGGANEKLFF.

The rearrangement links TRBV30 to TRBJ2-1; D may be TRBD2 (5 bases). CDR1 is GTSNPN, CDR2 SVGIG, per germline (reference sequence). V dropped 1 base and J dropped 0 bases, with 10 bases sitting between them. This CDR3 has 15 amino acids. The CDR3 here is CAWSETDYSYNEQFF. In DNA form, the CDR3 reads TGTGCCTGGAGTGAAACAGACTACTCCTACAATGAGCAGTTCTTC.

This clonotype was recorded a few times. V usage is TRBV27 and J usage is TRBJ1-6, with 7 bases lining up with TRBD1. The CDR3 spans 14 residues. From germline, CDR1 is MNHEY and CDR2 SMNVEV (reference sequence). V trimming: 6 bases; J trimming: 8 bases; junction bases outside the gene matches: 7. The CDR3 loop is CASSITGVYSPLHF. The DNA for the CDR3 is TGTGCCAGCAGCATCACAGGGGTGTATTCACCCCTCCACTTT.

This clonotype was seen more than once but under ten times. The V call is TRBV7-9, the J call TRBJ1-5; D is possibly TRBD1 (5 bases). The CDR3 is 15 residues long. Deletions cut 5 bases from V and 5 bases from J, with 16 bases between. In germline, CDR1 is SEHNR, CDR2 FQNEAQ (reference sequence). CDR3 coding DNA: TGTGCCAGCAGCACTCTAAGGGGTGAGGATCAGCCCCAGCATTTT. This gives the protein CASSTLRGEDQPQHF.

Comment on this clonotype: At one boundary the junction diverges from the germline segment, which might be a read error. The rearrangement links TRBV4-1 to TRBJ2-7; D might be TRBD1 (6 bases). The length of the CDR3 is 15 residues. Germline CDR1 is MGHRA and CDR2 is YSYEKL. The CDR3 DNA is TGCGCCAGCAGCCAAGAATCCGGGACAACCTACGGGCAGTACTTC. It translates to CASSQESGTTYGQYF.

The sample holds a few counts of this clonotype. Its ends do not fully match the called genes, so a read error is possible. This chain uses TRBV27 with TRBJ1-1; no clear D. This CDR3 contains 11 residues. The germline CDR1 and CDR2 sequences are MNHEY and SMNVEV (reference sequence). The CDR3 region is CASGFHTEAFF. The CDR3 DNA reads TGTGCCAGCGGTTTCCACACTGAAGCTTTCTTT.

The chain joins TRBV7-9 to TRBJ1-5; D is uncertain. V was cut by 1 base and J by 2 bases, with 6 bases left in between. Germline CDR1 is SEHNR and CDR2 is FQNEAQ (reference sequence). The CDR3 has 14 residues. For the CDR3, the DNA is TGTGCCAGCAGCTTAGAAGGTGGCAATCAGCCCCAGCATTTT. Protein: CASSLEGGNQPQHF.

This sequence joins TRBV19 and TRBJ1-2; D unclear. CDR1 and CDR2 from the germline V gene are LNHDA and SQIVND (reference sequence). The CDR3 has 13 amino acids. The germline V and J ends were trimmed by 3 bases and 7 bases, with 12 bases remaining between them. CDR3 amino acids: CASSMTGNSGYTF. CDR3 nucleotide sequence: TGTGCCAGTAGTATGACCGGGAATTCTGGCTACACCTTC. The full variable domain, its missing parts supplied by reference TRBV19 and TRBJ1-2, is DGGITQSPKYLFRKEGQNVTLSCEQNLNHDAMYWYRQDPGQGLRLIYYSQIVNDFQKGDIAEGYSVSREKKESFPLTVTSAQKNPTAFYLCASSMTGNSGYTFGSGTRLTVV.

The chain recombines TRBV28 with TRBJ2-7; 7 nucleotides line up with TRBD2. This CDR3 is 14 amino acids long. The junction had 12 bases not matched to a gene; V was cut back by 8 bases and J by 5 bases. Germline V CDR1 and CDR2: MDHEN, SYDVKM. In DNA form, the CDR3 reads TGTGCCAGCCGATCGGGATGGGGGGGGAACGAGCAGTACGTC. Its translation: CASRSGWGGNEQYV.

The chain is built from TRBV5-4 and TRBJ2-5, with D possibly matching TRBD2 (6 bases). Between the trimmed V and J ends, which lost 4 bases and 5 bases, there was a span of 12 bases. CDR1 is SGHNT, CDR2 YYREEE, per germline (reference sequence). The CDR3 sequence is 13 residues long. The CDR3 sequence: CASSPRGGETQYF. CDR3 DNA sequence: TGTGCCAGCAGCCCGCGGGGCGGGGAGACCCAGTACTTC.

This clonotype has a count of ten or more. The chain joins TRBV6-4 to TRBJ2-3; 11 bases map to TRBD2. Germline values: CDR1 MRHNA, CDR2 SNTAGT. The CDR3 consists of 15 residues. The junction had 0 bases not matched to a gene; V was cut back by 0 bases and J by 4 bases. CDR3 protein: CASSDSSGGADTQYF. CDR3 in DNA: TGTGCCAGCAGTGACTCTAGCGGGGGGGCAGATACGCAGTATTTT.

The V gene is TRBV7-6, the J gene TRBJ1-5, with D tentatively TRBD1 (5 bases). Germline lookup yields CDR1 SGHVS and CDR2 FNYEAQ. Between the trimmed V and J ends, which lost 2 bases and 4 bases, there was a span of 12 bases. This CDR3 comprises 15 residues. The CDR3 spells CASSLSVGTNQPQHF. CDR3 DNA: TGTGCCAGCAGCTTATCGGTAGGGACGAATCAGCCCCAGCATTTT.

The genes are TRBV28 and TRBJ1-1; D possibly corresponds to TRBD1 (6 bases). Looked up from germline, CDR1 is MDHEN and CDR2 is SYDVKM. This CDR3 is built from 14 residues. Trimming removed 7 bases at V and 7 bases at J, with 19 bases between. The CDR3 nucleotides are TGTGCCAGCACGCCGGGACAATGGAACCGTGAAGCTTTCTTT. Translation gives CASTPGQWNREAFF.

In its sample, this clonotype was seen a few times. This rearrangement joins TRBV7-6 to TRBJ2-3; 7 nucleotides align to TRBD1. CDR3 length equals 13 residues. Per the germline V gene, CDR1 is SGHVS and CDR2 is FNYEAQ. J was trimmed by 6 bases and V by 2 bases; bases with no gene match: 2. CDR3 in DNA: TGTGCCAGCAGCTTAACAGGGGCTGATACGCAGTATTTT. Translating gives CASSLTGADTQYF.

Many counts were recorded for this clonotype. The chain couples TRBV20-1 to TRBJ2-7; a possible D gene is TRBD1 (6 bases). V lost 8 bases to trimming and J lost 2 bases, with 22 bases between them. The CDR3 runs to 15 residues. Germline V gene sequence: CDR1 DFQATT, CDR2 SNEGSKA (reference sequence). The CDR3 loop is CSTTGPPGFPYEQYF. The CDR3 coding sequence is TGCAGTACGACAGGCCCACCAGGGTTCCCCTACGAGCAGTACTTC.

There are many counts of this clonotype. This chain joins TRBV9 and TRBJ1-2; no clear D gene. The CDR3 is 15 residues long. Trimming took off 0 bases at V and 2 bases at J, with 11 bases between the two ends. Germline V gene lookup returns CDR1 SGDLS and CDR2 YYNGEE. This chain's CDR3 is CASSVGGPVNYGYTF. In nucleotides, the CDR3 is TGTGCCAGCAGCGTAGGCGGGCCCGTGAACTATGGCTACACCTTC.

The chain has TRBV3-1 and TRBJ2-3; D is unclear. The CDR3 runs 16 residues. Germline V lookup: CDR1 LGHDT, CDR2 YNNKEL (reference sequence). Deletions cut 4 bases from V and 2 bases from J, with 16 bases between. The CDR3 bases are TGTGCCAGCAGCCCCTCCCCATTGGACCCCACAGATACGCAGTATTTT. Translating gives CASSPSPLDPTDTQYF.